Listed below are T cell receptor beta chains from one sample, sequenced in a study of T cells after yellow fever vaccination. One entry per CDR3 protein results from TCRdb running MiXCR on the 5' RACE reads. The profile shows about 240,000 distinct CDR3 sequences, about 7% of them singletons. Sequencing was performed on CD4+ T cells sorted from PBMCs, taken 15 days after the yellow fever booster vaccination. The receptors stem from a man younger than 45 who received the YFV17D yellow fever vaccine. CDR3s leave out the opening cysteine and the closing phenylalanine or tryptophan.

TRBV25-1	14	TRBJ2-1	ASSDVLTPSYNEQF
TRBV5-6	14	TRBJ2-1	ASSFRTSGSYNEQF
TRBV7-2	12	TRBJ2-1	ASRVAGGPNEQF
TRBV7-2	9	TRBJ2-1	ASSPLSEQF
TRBV20-1	10	TRBJ2-7	SARGDTYEQY
TRBV9	12	TRBJ2-7	ASSVGGLANEQY
TRBV12-3/TRBV12-4	12	TRBJ2-7	ASAGWGTSYEQY
TRBV29-1	12	TRBJ2-5	SVWTSGSGKTQY
TRBV11-2	17	TRBJ2-3	ASSLVGLALSASTDTQY
TRBV5-1	12	TRBJ2-1	ASQLAGVGNEQF
TRBV28	16	TRBJ2-5	ASSLLGLEGRVRETQY
TRBV20-1	11	TRBJ1-1	SAIRTSNTEAF
TRBV4-3	11	TRBJ2-7	ASSQAPSYEQY
TRBV20-1	13	TRBJ2-5	SASRLAGYQETQY
TRBV5-1	10	TRBJ1-1	ASIGGGTEAF
TRBV4-3	14	TRBJ2-7	ASSHPGTSGSYEQY
TRBV5-1	13	TRBJ1-4	ASSGPGADDEKLF
TRBV3-1	11	TRBJ1-5	ASSQMRDQPQH
TRBV29-1	10	TRBJ2-3	SVVPNTDTQY
TRBV29-1	10	TRBJ2-5	SVVGRQETQY
TRBV20-1	11	TRBJ2-1	SARDAGEEQPF
TRBV3-1	12	TRBJ2-7	ASSQAPGPYEQY
TRBV21-1	15	TRBJ1-5	ASSKLASGQGEQPQH
TRBV2	13	TRBJ2-1	ASSRSKGDYNEQF
TRBV4-3	14	TRBJ1-1	ASSQVGKVAYTEAF
TRBV12-3/TRBV12-4	9	TRBJ1-2	ASSSSYGYT
TRBV7-2	13	TRBJ2-1	ASSVVSGSRNEQF
TRBV20-1	12	TRBJ1-1	SARDPGRNTEAF
TRBV12-3/TRBV12-4	11	TRBJ1-2	ASSLRQGYGYT
TRBV19	13	TRBJ2-4	ASSAGSLAKNIQY
TRBV12-3/TRBV12-4	12	TRBJ2-7	ASSFSSGSYEQY
TRBV3-1	11	TRBJ2-7	ASSQDPGREQY
TRBV12-3/TRBV12-4	12	TRBJ2-2	ASSPGENTGELF
TRBV5-1	13	TRBJ2-3	ASSFGDSLSDTQY
TRBV9	13	TRBJ2-7	ASSGPGLGIDEQY
TRBV5-6	13	TRBJ2-2	ASSSRDRGVGELF
TRBV7-2	13	TRBJ2-3	ASSGRLLGPDTQY
TRBV30	11	TRBJ1-4	AWSLSQGGKLF
TRBV4-3	15	TRBJ2-1	ASSQGASGTVYNEQF
TRBV19	16	TRBJ2-6	ASQLLGTGVSGANVLT
TRBV18	11	TRBJ2-5	ASSSGAQETQY
TRBV2	12	TRBJ2-5	ASSDQRRQETQY
TRBV5-1	13	TRBJ2-5	ASSLAGGSVETQY
TRBV6-2/TRBV6-3	19	TRBJ2-1	ASRGQTEAGRSPSSYNEQF
TRBV5-4	14	TRBJ1-3	ASSSGQGNYGNTIY
TRBV7-2	15	TRBJ2-1	ASSLASGSGVFNEQF
TRBV15	10	TRBJ1-4	ATSRVPEKLF
TRBV12-3/TRBV12-4	12	TRBJ2-2	ASSPAGATGELF
TRBV20-1	11	TRBJ1-2	SASSDGNYGYT
TRBV20-1	12	TRBJ2-5	SARVPAGGVTQY
TRBV20-1	13	TRBJ2-7	SAREPSGRSSEQY
TRBV27	13	TRBJ2-1	ASRVGRSSYNEQF
TRBV9	12	TRBJ2-1	ASSVTSSYNEQF